This TCR beta chain appears in the sequencing data of a study of blood T cell repertoires in COVID-19. The wider study: From the United States, Italy and Spain came samples of acute and convalescent COVID-19. Sources were T cells, B-cell-depleted T cells, or PBMCs; the material itself was cDNA or gDNA.

Germline CDR1 MGHRA, CDR2 YSYEKL. This CDR3 comprises 13 residues. Authors' analysis steps: Researchers report that nucleated cell counts were estimated from reference gene primer amplification. Clones were sequenced by immunoSEQ multiplex PCR, and TCRdb holds only the in-frame ones, with some missing. That table furnishes V, J and clone size, whereas the DNA furnished D and trimming. The sample comprises about 50,000 clones, approximately 83% of which are singletons, and about a sixth rests with the top ten. This clone turned up a few times. Germline is not matched at one junction end, which may reflect a read error.

The TCR was taken from a man in his forties or fifties with acute or convalescent COVID-19. The chain recombines TRBV4-1 with TRBJ1-2; TRBD1 matches at 7 bases. Sequencing was done on a sample of peripheral blood. The CDR3 nucleotides are TGCGCCAGCAGCCATACCCTACAGGGGATATTAGCCTTC. It is translated as CASSHTLQGILAF.